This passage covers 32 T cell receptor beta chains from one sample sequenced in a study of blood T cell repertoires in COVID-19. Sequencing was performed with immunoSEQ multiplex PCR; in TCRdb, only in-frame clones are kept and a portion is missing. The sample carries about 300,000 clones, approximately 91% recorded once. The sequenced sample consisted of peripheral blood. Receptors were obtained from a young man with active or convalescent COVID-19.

CDR3 sequence: CASSPTGALATNEKLFF. In DNA form, the CDR3 reads TGCGCCAGCAGCCCCACGGGAGCTCTTGCAACTAATGAAAAACTGTTTTTT. The rearrangement links TRBV4-1 to TRBJ1-4; D gene ambiguous. The CDR3 is made up of 17 amino acids. Per germline, CDR1 MGHRA and CDR2 YSYEKL. Trimming took 4 bases from V and 0 from J, leaving 15 bases between them.

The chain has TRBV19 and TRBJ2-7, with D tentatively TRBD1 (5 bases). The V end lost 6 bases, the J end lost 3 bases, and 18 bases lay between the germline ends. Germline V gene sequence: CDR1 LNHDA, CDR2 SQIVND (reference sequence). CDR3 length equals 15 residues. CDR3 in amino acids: CASRSRRGQGYEQYF. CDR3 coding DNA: TGTGCCAGTAGAAGCCGAAGGGGCCAGGGCTACGAGCAGTACTTC.

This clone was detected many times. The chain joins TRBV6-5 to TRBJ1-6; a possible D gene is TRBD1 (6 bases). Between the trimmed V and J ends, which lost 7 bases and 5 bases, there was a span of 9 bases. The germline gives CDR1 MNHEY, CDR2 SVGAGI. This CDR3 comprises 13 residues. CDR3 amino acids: CASTRTDNSPLHF. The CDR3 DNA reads TGTGCCAGCACCCGGACAGATAATTCACCCCTCCACTTT.

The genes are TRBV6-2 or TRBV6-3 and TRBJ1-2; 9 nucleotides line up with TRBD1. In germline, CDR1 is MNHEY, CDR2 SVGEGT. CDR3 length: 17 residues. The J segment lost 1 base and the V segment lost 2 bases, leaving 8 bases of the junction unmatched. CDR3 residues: CASSYPPGQGLNYGYTF. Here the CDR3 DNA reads TGTGCCAGCAGTTACCCACCGGGACAGGGTCTTAACTATGGCTACACCTTC.

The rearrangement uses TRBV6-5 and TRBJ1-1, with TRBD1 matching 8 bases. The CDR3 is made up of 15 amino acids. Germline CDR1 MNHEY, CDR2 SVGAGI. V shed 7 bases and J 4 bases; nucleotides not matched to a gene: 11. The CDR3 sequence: CASTQSSQGATEAFF. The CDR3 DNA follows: TGTGCCAGCACCCAATCGTCCCAGGGGGCCACTGAAGCTTTCTTT.

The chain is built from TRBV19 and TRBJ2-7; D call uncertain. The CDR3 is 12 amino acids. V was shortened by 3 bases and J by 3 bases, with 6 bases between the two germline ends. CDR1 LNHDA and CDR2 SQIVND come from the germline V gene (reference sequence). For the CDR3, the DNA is TGTGCCAGTAGTATCGCAGGCTACGAGCAGTACTTC. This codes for CASSIAGYEQYF.

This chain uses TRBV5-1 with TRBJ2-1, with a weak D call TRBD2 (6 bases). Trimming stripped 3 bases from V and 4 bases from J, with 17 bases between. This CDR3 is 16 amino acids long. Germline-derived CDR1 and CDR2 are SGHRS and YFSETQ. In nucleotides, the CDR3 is TGCGCCAGCAGCTATCTGATCGGGGGTTCTTACAATGAGCAGTTCTTC. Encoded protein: CASSYLIGGSYNEQFF.

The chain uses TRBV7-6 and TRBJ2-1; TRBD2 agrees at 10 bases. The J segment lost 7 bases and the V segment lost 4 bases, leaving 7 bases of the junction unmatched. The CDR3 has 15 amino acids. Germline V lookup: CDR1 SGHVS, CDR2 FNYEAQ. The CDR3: CASSSSGGVGNEQFF. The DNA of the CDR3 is TGTGCCAGCAGCTCAAGCGGGGGGGTAGGTAATGAGCAGTTCTTC.

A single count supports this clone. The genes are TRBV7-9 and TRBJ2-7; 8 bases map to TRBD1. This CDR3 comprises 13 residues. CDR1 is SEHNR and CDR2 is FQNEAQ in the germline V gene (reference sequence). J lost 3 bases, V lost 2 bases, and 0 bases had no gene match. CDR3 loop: CASSLTGGYEQYF. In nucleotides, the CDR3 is TGTGCCAGCAGCTTAACAGGGGGCTACGAGCAGTACTTC.

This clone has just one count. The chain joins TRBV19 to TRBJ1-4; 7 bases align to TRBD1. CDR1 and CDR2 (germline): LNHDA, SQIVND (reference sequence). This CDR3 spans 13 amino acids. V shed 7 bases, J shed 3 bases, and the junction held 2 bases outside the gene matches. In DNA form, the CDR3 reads TGTGCCAGTAAGGGGACAGCTAATGAAAAACTGTTTTTT. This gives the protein CASKGTANEKLFF.

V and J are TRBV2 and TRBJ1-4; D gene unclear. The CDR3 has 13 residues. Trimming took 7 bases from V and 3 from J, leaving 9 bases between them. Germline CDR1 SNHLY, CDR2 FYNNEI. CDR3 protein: CASNPFANEKLFF. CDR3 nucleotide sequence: TGTGCCAGCAATCCTTTTGCTAATGAAAAACTGTTTTTT.

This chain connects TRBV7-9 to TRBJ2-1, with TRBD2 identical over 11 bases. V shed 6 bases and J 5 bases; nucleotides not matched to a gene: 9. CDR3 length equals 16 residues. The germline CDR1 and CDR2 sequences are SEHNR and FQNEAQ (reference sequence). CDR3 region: CASSFPGTSGNNEQFF. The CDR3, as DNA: TGTGCCAGCAGTTTCCCCGGGACTAGCGGAAACAATGAGCAGTTCTTC.

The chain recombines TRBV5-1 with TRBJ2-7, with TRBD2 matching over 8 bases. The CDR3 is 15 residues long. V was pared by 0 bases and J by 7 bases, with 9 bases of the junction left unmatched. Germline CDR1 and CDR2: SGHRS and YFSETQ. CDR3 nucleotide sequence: TGCGCCAGCAGCTTGGTCCGGGGGGGCCGTTATGAGCAGTACTTC. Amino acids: CASSLVRGGRYEQYF.

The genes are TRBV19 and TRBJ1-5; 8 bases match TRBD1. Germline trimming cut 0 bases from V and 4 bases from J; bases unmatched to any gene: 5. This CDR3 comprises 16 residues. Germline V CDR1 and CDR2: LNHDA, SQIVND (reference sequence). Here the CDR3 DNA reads TGTGCCAGTAGTATAGAATGGGGACAGGCTAATCAGCCCCAGCATTTT. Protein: CASSIEWGQANQPQHF.

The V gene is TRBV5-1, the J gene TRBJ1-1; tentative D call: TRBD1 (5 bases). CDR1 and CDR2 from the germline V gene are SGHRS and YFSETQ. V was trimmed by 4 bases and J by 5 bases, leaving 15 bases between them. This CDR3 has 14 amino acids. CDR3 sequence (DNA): TGCGCCAGCAGCGACACGGGAGGGACGACTGAAGCTTTCTTT. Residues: CASSDTGGTTEAFF.

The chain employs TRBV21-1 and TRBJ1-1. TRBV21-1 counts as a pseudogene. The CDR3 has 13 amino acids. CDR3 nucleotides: TGTGCCAGAAGATGGGGGGTGAACACTGAAGCTTTCTTT. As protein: CARRWGVNTEAFF.

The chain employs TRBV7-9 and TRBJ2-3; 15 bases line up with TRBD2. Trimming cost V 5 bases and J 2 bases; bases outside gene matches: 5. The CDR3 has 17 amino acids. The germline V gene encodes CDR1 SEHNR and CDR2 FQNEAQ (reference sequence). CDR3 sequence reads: CASSTRTSGGATDTQYF. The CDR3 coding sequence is TGTGCCAGCAGCACCCGGACTAGCGGGGGGGCCACAGATACGCAGTATTTT.

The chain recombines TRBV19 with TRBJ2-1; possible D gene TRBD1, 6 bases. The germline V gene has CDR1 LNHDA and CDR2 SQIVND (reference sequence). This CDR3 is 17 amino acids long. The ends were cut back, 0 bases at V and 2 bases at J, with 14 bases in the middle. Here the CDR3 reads CASSIDQVGAAYNEQFF. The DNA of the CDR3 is TGTGCCAGTAGTATAGATCAGGTGGGGGCGGCCTACAATGAGCAGTTCTTC. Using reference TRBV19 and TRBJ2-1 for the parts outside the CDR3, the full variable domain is DGGITQSPKYLFRKEGQNVTLSCEQNLNHDAMYWYRQDPGQGLRLIYYSQIVNDFQKGDIAEGYSVSREKKESFPLTVTSAQKNPTAFYLCASSIDQVGAAYNEQFFGPGTRLTVL.

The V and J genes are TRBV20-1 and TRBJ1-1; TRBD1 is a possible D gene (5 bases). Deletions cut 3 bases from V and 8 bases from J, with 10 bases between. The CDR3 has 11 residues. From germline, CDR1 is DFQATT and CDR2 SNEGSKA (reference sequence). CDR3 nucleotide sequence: TGCAGTGCTAGGTGGGGGAGGGAAGCTTTCTTT. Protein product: CSARWGREAFF.

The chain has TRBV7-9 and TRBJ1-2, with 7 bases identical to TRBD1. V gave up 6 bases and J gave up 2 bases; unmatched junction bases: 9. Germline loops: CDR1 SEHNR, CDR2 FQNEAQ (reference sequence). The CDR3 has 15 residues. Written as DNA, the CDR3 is TGTGCCAGCAGTCGTACAGGGGAAGAGAACTATGGCTACACCTTC. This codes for CASSRTGEENYGYTF.

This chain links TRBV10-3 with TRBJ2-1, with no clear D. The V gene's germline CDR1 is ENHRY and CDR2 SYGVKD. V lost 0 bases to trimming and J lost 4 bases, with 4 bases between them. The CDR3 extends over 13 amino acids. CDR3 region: CAISESLYNEQFF. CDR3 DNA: TGTGCCATCAGTGAGTCGTTATACAATGAGCAGTTCTTC.

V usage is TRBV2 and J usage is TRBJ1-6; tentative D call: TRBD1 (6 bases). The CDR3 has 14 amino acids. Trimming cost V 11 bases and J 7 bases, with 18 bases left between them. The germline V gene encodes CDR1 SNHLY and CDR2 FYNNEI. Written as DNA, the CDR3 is TGTGCCGGTCGAGCCGGGACAACGAATTCACCCCTCCACTTT. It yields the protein CAGRAGTTNSPLHF.

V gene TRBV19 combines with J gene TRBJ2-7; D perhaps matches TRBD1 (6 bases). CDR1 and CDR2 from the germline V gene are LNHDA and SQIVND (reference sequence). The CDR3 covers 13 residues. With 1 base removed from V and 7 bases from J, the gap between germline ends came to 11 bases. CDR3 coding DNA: TGTGCCAGTAGTATAGGGACAGCAGCTGAGCAGTACTTC. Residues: CASSIGTAAEQYF.

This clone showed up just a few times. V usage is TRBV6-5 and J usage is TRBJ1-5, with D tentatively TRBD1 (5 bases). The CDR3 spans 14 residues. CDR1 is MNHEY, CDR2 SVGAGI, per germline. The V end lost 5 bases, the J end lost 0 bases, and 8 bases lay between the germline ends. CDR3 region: CASSPGNSNQPQHF. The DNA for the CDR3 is TGTGCCAGCAGTCCAGGGAATAGCAATCAGCCCCAGCATTTT.

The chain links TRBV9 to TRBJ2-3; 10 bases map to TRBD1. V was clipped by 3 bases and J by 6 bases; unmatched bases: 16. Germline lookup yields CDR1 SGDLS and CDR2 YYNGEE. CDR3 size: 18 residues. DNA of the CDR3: TGTGCCAGCAGCGGCAGGCTGCCGGACAGGGGGAGCGCGGATACGCAGTATTTT. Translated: CASSGRLPDRGSADTQYF.

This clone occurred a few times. In DNA form, the CDR3 reads TGTGCCAGCAGTACAGGGGGCAACCTAAACTATGGCTACACCTTC. Its translation is CASSTGGNLNYGYTF. J is TRBJ1-2 and V is TRBV7-6; TRBD1 matches at 9 bases. Trimming took 6 bases from V and 2 from J; bases not matched to a gene: 7. Germline V gene data show CDR1 as SGHVS and CDR2 as FNYEAQ. CDR3 size: 15 residues. Filled out from reference TRBV7-6 and TRBJ1-2, the complete variable domain reads GAGVSQSPRYKVTKRGQDVALRCDPISGHVSLYWYRQALGQGPEFLTYFNYEAQQDKSGLPNDRFSAERPEGSISTLTIQRTEQRDSAMYRCASSTGGNLNYGYTFGSGTRLTVV.

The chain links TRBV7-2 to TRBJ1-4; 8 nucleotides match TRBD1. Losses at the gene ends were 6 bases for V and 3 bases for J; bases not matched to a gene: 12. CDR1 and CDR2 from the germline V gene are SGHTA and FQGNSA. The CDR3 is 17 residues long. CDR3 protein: CASRPDRGDSANEKLFF. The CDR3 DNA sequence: TGTGCCAGCAGACCAGACAGGGGTGATTCGGCTAATGAAAAACTGTTTTTT.

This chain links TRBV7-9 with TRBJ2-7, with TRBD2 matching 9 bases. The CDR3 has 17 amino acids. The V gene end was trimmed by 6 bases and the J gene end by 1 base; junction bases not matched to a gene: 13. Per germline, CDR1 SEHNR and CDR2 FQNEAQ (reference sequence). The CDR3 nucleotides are TGTGCCAGCAGACCTGCCCGGGCTAGCGGGGTATCCTACGAGCAGTACTTC. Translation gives CASRPARASGVSYEQYF.

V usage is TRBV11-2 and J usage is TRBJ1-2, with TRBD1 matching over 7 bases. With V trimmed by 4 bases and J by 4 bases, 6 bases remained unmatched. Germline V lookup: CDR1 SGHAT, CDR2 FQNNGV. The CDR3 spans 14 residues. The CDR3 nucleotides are TGTGCCAGCAGCTCCGGACAGGTGATCTATGGCTACACCTTC. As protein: CASSSGQVIYGYTF.

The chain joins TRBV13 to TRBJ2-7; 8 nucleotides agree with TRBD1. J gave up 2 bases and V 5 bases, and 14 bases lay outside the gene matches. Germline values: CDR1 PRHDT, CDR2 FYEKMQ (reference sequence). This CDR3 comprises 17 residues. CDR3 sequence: CASSLPLNRGRTYEQYF. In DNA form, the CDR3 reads TGTGCCAGCAGCCTCCCCCTGAACAGGGGGAGAACCTACGAGCAGTACTTC.

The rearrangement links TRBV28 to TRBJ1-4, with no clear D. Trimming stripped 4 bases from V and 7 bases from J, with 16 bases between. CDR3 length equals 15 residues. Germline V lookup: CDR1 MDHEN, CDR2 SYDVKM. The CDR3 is CASSSRVSFGEKLFF. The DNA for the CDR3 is TGTGCCAGCAGTTCCCGGGTGTCTTTTGGTGAAAAACTGTTTTTT.

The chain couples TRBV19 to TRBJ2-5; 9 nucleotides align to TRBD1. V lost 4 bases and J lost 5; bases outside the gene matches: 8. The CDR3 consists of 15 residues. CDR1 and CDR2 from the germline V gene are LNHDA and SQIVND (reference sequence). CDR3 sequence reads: CASSTTGGWLETQYF. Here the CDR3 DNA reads TGTGCCAGTAGTACCACAGGGGGCTGGTTGGAGACCCAGTACTTC. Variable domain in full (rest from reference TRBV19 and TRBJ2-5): DGGITQSPKYLFRKEGQNVTLSCEQNLNHDAMYWYRQDPGQGLRLIYYSQIVNDFQKGDIAEGYSVSREKKESFPLTVTSAQKNPTAFYLCASSTTGGWLETQYFGPGTRLLVL.